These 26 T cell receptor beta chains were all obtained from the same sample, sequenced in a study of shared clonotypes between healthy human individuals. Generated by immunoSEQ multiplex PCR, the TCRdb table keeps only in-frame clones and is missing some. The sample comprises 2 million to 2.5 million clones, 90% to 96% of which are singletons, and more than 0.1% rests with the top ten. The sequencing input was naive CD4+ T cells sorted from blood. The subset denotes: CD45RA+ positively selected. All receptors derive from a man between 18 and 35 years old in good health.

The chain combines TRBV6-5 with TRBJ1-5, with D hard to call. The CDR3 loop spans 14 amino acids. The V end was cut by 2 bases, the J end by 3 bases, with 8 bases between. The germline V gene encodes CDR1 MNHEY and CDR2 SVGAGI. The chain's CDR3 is CASSYNGNNQPQHF. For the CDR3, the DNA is TGTGCCAGCAGTTACAATGGAAACAATCAGCCCCAGCATTTT.

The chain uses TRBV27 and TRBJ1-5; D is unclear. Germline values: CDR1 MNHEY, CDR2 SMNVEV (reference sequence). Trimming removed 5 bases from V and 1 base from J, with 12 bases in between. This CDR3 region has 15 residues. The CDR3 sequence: CASSPPEVSNQPQHF. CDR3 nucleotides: TGTGCCAGCAGTCCCCCCGAAGTGAGCAATCAGCCCCAGCATTTT.

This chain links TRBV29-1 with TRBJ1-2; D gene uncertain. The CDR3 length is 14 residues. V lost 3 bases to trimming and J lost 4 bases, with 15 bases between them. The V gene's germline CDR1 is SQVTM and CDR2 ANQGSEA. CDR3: CSVEGQRRAYGYTF. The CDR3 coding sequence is TGCAGCGTTGAGGGTCAGCGGCGTGCCTATGGCTACACCTTC.

Written as DNA, the CDR3 is TGTGCCAGCAGCGTAGGAAGGACTAGCGGGGACAATGAGCAGTTCTTC. It specifies CASSVGRTSGDNEQFF. J is TRBJ2-1 and V is TRBV9; 12 bases are a match to TRBD2. The junction had 3 bases not matched to a gene; V was cut back by 0 bases and J by 5 bases. Germline V gene data show CDR1 as SGDLS and CDR2 as YYNGEE. The CDR3 runs 16 residues.

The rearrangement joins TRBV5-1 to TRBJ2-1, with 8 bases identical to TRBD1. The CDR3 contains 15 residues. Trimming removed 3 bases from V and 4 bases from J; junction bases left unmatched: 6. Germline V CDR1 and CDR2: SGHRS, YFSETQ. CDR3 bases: TGCGCCAGCAGCTGGACAGGGTCTTCTTACAATGAGCAGTTCTTC. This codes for CASSWTGSSYNEQFF.

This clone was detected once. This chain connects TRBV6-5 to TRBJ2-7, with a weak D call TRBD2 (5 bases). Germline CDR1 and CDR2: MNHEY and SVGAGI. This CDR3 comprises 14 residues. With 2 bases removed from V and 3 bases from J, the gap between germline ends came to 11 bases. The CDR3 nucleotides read TGTGCCAGCAGTTACCTAGCCCGAAACTACGAGCAGTACTTC. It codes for CASSYLARNYEQYF.

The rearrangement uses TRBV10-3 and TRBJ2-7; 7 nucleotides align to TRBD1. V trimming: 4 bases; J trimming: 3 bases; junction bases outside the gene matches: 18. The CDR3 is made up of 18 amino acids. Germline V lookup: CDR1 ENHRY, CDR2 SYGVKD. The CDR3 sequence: CAISGGQRILLNFYEQYF. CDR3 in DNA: TGTGCCATCAGTGGGGGACAGAGAATTCTACTAAACTTCTACGAGCAGTACTTC.

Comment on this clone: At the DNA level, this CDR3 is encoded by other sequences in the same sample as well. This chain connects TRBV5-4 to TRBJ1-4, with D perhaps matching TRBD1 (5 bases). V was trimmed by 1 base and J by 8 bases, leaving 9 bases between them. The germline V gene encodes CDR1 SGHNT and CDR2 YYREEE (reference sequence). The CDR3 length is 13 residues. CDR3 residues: CASSLRGDEKLFF. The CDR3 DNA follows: TGTGCCAGCAGCTTGAGGGGTGACGAAAAACTGTTTTTT.

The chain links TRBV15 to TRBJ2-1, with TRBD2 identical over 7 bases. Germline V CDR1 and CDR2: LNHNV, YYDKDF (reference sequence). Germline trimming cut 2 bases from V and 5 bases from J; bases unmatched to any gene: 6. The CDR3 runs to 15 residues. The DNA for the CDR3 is TGTGCCACCAGCAGATACGGCGGGAGTAACAATGAGCAGTTCTTC. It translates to CATSRYGGSNNEQFF.

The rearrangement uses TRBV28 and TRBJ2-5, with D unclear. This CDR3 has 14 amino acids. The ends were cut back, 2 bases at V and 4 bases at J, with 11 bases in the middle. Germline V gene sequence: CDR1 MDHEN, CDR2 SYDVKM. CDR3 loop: CASSLISVPETQYF. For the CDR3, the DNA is TGTGCCAGCAGTTTAATAAGCGTACCAGAGACCCAGTACTTC.

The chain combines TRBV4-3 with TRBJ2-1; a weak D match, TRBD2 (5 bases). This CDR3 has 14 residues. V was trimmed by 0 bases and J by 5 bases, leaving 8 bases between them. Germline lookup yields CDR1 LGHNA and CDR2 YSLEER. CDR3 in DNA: TGCGCCAGCAGCCAAGAGACCGGGGACAATGAGCAGTTCTTC. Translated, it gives CASSQETGDNEQFF.

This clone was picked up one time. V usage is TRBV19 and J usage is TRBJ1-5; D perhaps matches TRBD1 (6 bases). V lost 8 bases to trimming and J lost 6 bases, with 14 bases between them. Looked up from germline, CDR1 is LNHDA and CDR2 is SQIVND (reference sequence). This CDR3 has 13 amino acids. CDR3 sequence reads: CASQTGLSQPQHF. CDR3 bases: TGTGCCAGTCAAACAGGGTTGAGTCAGCCCCAGCATTTT. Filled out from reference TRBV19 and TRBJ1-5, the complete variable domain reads DGGITQSPKYLFRKEGQNVTLSCEQNLNHDAMYWYRQDPGQGLRLIYYSQIVNDFQKGDIAEGYSVSREKKESFPLTVTSAQKNPTAFYLCASQTGLSQPQHFGDGTRLSIL.

CDR3 residues: CASSLVGPMVGYEQYF. Written as DNA, the CDR3 is TGTGCCAGCAGCTTAGTCGGACCCATGGTGGGCTACGAGCAGTACTTC. V gene TRBV7-2 combines with J gene TRBJ2-7, with D unclear. The CDR3 is 16 residues long. Trimming left V 1 base short and J 3 bases short, with 16 bases between. Germline V gene data show CDR1 as SGHTA and CDR2 as FQGNSA.

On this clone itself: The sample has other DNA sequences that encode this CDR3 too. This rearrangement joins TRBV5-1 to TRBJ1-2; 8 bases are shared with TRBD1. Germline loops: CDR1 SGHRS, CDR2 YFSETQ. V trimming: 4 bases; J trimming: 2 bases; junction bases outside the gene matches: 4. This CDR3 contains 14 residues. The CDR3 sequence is CASSPWTGNYGYTF. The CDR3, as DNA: TGCGCCAGCAGCCCATGGACAGGGAACTATGGCTACACCTTC.

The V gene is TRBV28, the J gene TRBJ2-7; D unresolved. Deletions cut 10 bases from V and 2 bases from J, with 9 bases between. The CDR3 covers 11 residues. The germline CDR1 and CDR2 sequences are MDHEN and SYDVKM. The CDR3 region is CATSWAYEQYF. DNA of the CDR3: TGTGCCACCTCGTGGGCCTACGAGCAGTACTTC.

The CDR3 DNA sequence: TGTGCCAGCAGCGCTCAGGCGGGGGGCTGGACTGAAGCTTTCTTT. Translated, it gives CASSAQAGGWTEAFF. V usage is TRBV7-2 and J usage is TRBJ1-1, with D maybe TRBD1 (6 bases). Trimming removed 5 bases at V and 5 bases at J, with 18 bases between. Germline CDR1 reads SGHTA; CDR2 reads FQGNSA. This CDR3 has 15 amino acids.

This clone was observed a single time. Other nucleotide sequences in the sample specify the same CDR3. The CDR3: CASSFGGQETQYF. DNA of the CDR3: TGTGCCAGCAGCTTCGGGGGGCAAGAGACCCAGTACTTC. The V and J genes are TRBV7-9 and TRBJ2-5, with TRBD2 matching 7 bases. Trimming at V came to 3 bases and at J to 2 bases, leaving 0 bases not matched to a gene. Germline V gives CDR1 SEHNR, CDR2 FQNEAQ (reference sequence). The CDR3 contains 13 residues.

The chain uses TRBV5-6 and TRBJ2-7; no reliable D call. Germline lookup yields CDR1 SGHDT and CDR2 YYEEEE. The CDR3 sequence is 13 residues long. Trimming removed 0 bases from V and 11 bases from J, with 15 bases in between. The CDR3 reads CASSLGEEVLEYF. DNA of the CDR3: TGTGCCAGCAGCTTGGGTGAAGAGGTTCTAGAGTACTTC.

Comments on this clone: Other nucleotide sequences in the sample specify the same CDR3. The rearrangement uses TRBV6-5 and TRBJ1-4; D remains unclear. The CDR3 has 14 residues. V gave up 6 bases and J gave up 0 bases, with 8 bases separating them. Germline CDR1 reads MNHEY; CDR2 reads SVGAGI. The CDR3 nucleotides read TGTGCCAGCAGACGCAGTGCAACTAATGAAAAACTGTTTTTT. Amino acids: CASRRSATNEKLFF.

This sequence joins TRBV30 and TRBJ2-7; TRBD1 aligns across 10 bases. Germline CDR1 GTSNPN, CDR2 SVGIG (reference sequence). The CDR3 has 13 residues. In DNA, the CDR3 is TGTGCCTGGAGTACTCAGACAGGGGGCAATATAACGGTC. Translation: CAWSTQTGGNITV.

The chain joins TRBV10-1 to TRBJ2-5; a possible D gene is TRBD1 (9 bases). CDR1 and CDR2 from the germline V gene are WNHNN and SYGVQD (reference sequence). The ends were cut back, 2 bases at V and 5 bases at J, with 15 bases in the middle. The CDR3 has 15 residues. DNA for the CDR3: TGCGCCAGCAGTGAGGGGACAGGGACTAGGGAGACCCAGTACTTC. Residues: CASSEGTGTRETQYF.

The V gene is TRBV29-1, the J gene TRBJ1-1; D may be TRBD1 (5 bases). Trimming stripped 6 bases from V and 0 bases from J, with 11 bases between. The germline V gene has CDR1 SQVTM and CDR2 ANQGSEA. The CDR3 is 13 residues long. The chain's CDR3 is CSVGTLMNTEAFF. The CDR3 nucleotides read TGCAGCGTCGGGACGTTGATGAACACTGAAGCTTTCTTT.

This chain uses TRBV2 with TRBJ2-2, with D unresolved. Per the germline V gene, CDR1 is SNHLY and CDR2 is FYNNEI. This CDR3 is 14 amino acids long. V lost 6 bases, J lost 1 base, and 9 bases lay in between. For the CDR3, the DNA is TGTGCCAGCAGATTGGAGATGAACACCGGGGAGCTGTTTTTT. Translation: CASRLEMNTGELFF.

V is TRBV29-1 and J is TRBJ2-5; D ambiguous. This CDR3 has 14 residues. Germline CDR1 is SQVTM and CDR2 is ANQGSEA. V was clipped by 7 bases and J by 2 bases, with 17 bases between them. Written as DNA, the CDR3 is TGCAGCGCCTGCTTAGGTCCTGGACAAGAGACCCAGTACTTC. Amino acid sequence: CSACLGPGQETQYF.

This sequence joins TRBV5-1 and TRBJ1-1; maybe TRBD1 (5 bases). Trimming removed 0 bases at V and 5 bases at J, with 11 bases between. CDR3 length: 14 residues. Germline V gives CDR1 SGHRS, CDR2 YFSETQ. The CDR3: CASSLDPSGTEAFF. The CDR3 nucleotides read TGCGCCAGCAGCTTGGACCCGTCAGGGACTGAAGCTTTCTTT.

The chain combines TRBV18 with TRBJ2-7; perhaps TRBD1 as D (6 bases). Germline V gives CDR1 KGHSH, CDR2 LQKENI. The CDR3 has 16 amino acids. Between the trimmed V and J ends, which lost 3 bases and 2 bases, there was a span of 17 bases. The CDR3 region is CASSPTGLSFTYEQYF. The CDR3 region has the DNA TGTGCCAGCTCACCGACAGGTCTTTCCTTTACCTACGAGCAGTACTTC.